This T cell receptor (beta chain) was profiled in a study of OX40 agonist ivuxolimab in advanced cancers. Assay: immunoSEQ multiplex PCR; the TCRdb copy retains only in-frame clones and omits some. The sample includes over 85,000 clones, 75% to 95% of them seen just once. The CDR3 covers 15 residues. Germline V gives CDR1 LGHNA, CDR2 YNFKEQ. V gave up 0 bases and J gave up 2 bases, with 8 bases separating them. The V and J genes are TRBV4-2 and TRBJ2-1, with no clear D. This TCR derives from an adult with an advanced solid tumor such as melanoma, head and neck, liver or kidney cancer. Sequencing was performed on CD4+ or CD8+ T cells sorted from blood, taken in a trial of the OX40 agonist ivuxolimab. The chain's CDR3 is CASSQEAAAYNEQFF. In DNA, the CDR3 is TGTGCCAGCAGCCAAGAGGCAGCAGCCTACAATGAGCAGTTCTTC.